Presented here are 24 T cell receptor beta chains from one specimen sequenced in a study of blood T cell repertoires in COVID-19. Sequencing was performed with immunoSEQ multiplex PCR; in TCRdb, only in-frame clones are kept and a portion is missing. The table includes about 150,000 clones, roughly 85% detected once. Sequencing input: peripheral blood. All receptors come from a woman of 80 years or more with acute or convalescent COVID-19.

V usage is TRBV6-5 and J usage is TRBJ1-4; possibly TRBD1 for D (6 bases). This CDR3 comprises 15 residues. V lost 6 bases and J lost 2, with 13 bases in between. Germline CDR1 MNHEY, CDR2 SVGAGI. The DNA of the CDR3 is TGTGCCAGCAGGGACACAGGGTTGACTAATGAAAAACTGTTTTTT. Protein: CASRDTGLTNEKLFF.

Only one count was recorded for this clone. In DNA, the CDR3 is TGTGCCAGCAGTTACGTGGGGAGATCACCCCTCCACTTT. As protein: CASSYVGRSPLHF. The chain is built from TRBV6-6 and TRBJ1-6; D gene uncertain. The V and J ends lost 2 bases and 10 bases respectively, with 9 bases between them. This CDR3 contains 13 residues. CDR1 is MNHNY, CDR2 SVGAGI, per germline (reference sequence).

The J gene is TRBJ2-2, the V gene TRBV6-2 or TRBV6-3, with 10 nucleotides matching TRBD1. This CDR3 contains 18 residues. The V and J ends lost 2 bases and 3 bases, in that order; junction bases with no gene match: 9. Germline V CDR1 and CDR2: MNHEY, SVGEGT. The CDR3: CASSYASGTGADTGELFF. The CDR3 DNA reads TGTGCCAGCAGTTACGCATCCGGGACAGGGGCGGACACCGGGGAGCTGTTTTTT.

This chain uses TRBV7-6 with TRBJ2-7; TRBD2 agrees at 8 bases. V trimming: 1 base; J trimming: 3 bases; junction bases outside the gene matches: 11. Per the germline V gene, CDR1 is SGHVS and CDR2 is FNYEAQ. CDR3 length: 17 amino acids. CDR3 amino acids: CASSLGIGGGRGYEQYF. The CDR3 coding sequence is TGTGCCAGCAGCTTAGGAATAGGCGGGGGGAGAGGCTACGAGCAGTACTTC.

The count of this clone is one. The rearrangement links TRBV5-1 to TRBJ2-5, with D possibly being TRBD2 (6 bases). Per germline, CDR1 SGHRS and CDR2 YFSETQ. V shed 5 bases and J shed 2 bases, with 16 bases lying between them. This CDR3 has 15 residues. CDR3 bases: TGCGCCAGCAGTCGCGGGAACACTTGGCAAGAGACCCAGTACTTC. As protein: CASSRGNTWQETQYF.

The chain joins TRBV9 to TRBJ2-1; 8 bases line up with TRBD2. The junction had 8 bases not matched to a gene; V was cut back by 3 bases and J by 0 bases. The CDR3 has 17 amino acids. Germline CDR1 and CDR2: SGDLS and YYNGEE. The CDR3 loop reads CASSATRGGVSYNEQFF. As DNA, the CDR3 is TGTGCCAGCAGCGCCACACGGGGGGGCGTCTCCTACAATGAGCAGTTCTTC.

The chain combines TRBV6-5 with TRBJ1-3; D unclear. The V and J ends lost 8 bases and 4 bases respectively, with 12 bases between them. Germline V gene data show CDR1 as MNHEY and CDR2 as SVGAGI. CDR3 length equals 13 residues. The CDR3 DNA follows: TGTGCCAGCGTAAGCGTCTCAGGAAACACCATATATTTT. Amino acid sequence: CASVSVSGNTIYF.

The chain couples TRBV3-1 (or the pseudogene TRBV3-2) to TRBJ2-2; the D gene is possibly TRBD2 (6 bases). CDR1 is LGHDT, CDR2 YNNKEL, per germline (reference sequence). The CDR3 spans 15 residues. V lost 6 bases to trimming and J lost 2 bases, with 13 bases between them. The CDR3 protein is CASRPPGLNTGELFF. The CDR3 DNA reads as TGTGCCAGCAGACCGCCGGGACTCAACACCGGGGAGCTGTTTTTT.

The chain recombines TRBV21-1 with TRBJ1-4; the D call TRBD1 from the table was never checked on the DNA. TRBV21-1 is a pseudogene segment. The CDR3 runs to 16 residues. In DNA, the CDR3 is TGTGCCAGCAGCGGTTTTTCAGGGTCGTTTTGGGAAAAACTGTTTTTT. This codes for CASSGFSGSFWEKLFF.

The chain joins TRBV7-9 to TRBJ2-3; 15 bases are a match to TRBD2. Germline-derived CDR1 and CDR2 are SEHNR and FQNEAQ (reference sequence). The J segment lost 5 bases and the V segment lost 4 bases, leaving 7 bases of the junction unmatched. This CDR3 has 17 residues. CDR3 region: CASSYGLAGGQVDTQYF. DNA of the CDR3: TGTGCCAGCAGCTACGGACTAGCGGGGGGGCAGGTAGATACGCAGTATTTT.

The rearrangement uses TRBV4-1 and TRBJ1-5; TRBD1 aligns across 7 bases. CDR1 is MGHRA, CDR2 YSYEKL, per germline. The CDR3 has 15 residues. V lost 1 base and J lost 3; bases outside the gene matches: 3. The CDR3 is CASSQGQGVNQPQHF. Written as DNA, the CDR3 is TGCGCCAGCAGCCAAGGACAGGGTGTCAATCAGCCCCAGCATTTT.

This chain uses TRBV19 with TRBJ2-3; perhaps TRBD2 as D (5 bases). The germline CDR1 and CDR2 sequences are LNHDA and SQIVND (reference sequence). Trimming pared 3 bases from V and 0 bases from J, leaving 13 bases between. This CDR3 is built from 16 residues. DNA of the CDR3: TGTGCCAGTAGTATCCCCCTGGGCGGGAGCACAGATACGCAGTATTTT. This translates into CASSIPLGGSTDTQYF.

The rearrangement uses TRBV29-1 and TRBJ1-1, with D uncertain. V shed 3 bases and J shed 5 bases, with 7 bases lying between them. Germline CDR1 and CDR2: SQVTM and ANQGSEA. The CDR3 totals 11 residues. The CDR3 sequence is CSVDGGTEAFF. The DNA of the CDR3 is TGCAGCGTTGATGGAGGGACTGAAGCTTTCTTT.

This chain joins TRBV20-1 and TRBJ1-4; D is unresolved. The germline V and J ends were trimmed by 1 base and 11 bases, with 8 bases remaining between them. This CDR3 is 11 amino acids long. Germline V gives CDR1 DFQATT, CDR2 SNEGSKA (reference sequence). The DNA of the CDR3 is TGCAGTGCTAGAGCGTCCTTTAAACTGTTTTTT. It specifies CSARASFKLFF.

The chain couples TRBV4-3 to TRBJ2-5; D is uncertain. The CDR3 loop spans 15 amino acids. The V gene's germline CDR1 is LGHNA and CDR2 YSLEER. The V end lost 0 bases, the J end lost 4 bases, and 12 bases lay between the germline ends. The DNA for the CDR3 is TGCGCCAGCAGCCAAGATAGAGAAGTCGGAGAGACCCAGTACTTC. Amino acids: CASSQDREVGETQYF.

V usage is TRBV27 and J usage is TRBJ1-2; D is possibly TRBD1 (6 bases). The CDR3 length is 15 residues. Trimming took 0 bases from V and 6 from J, leaving 14 bases between them. The germline V gene encodes CDR1 MNHEY and CDR2 SMNVEV (reference sequence). CDR3 in DNA: TGTGCCAGCAGTTTATCCCCGCCAGGGGTTGATGGCTACACCTTC. Translation: CASSLSPPGVDGYTF.

This chain uses TRBV20-1 with TRBJ1-2; no reliable D call. Germline CDR1 is DFQATT and CDR2 is SNEGSKA (reference sequence). CDR3 length equals 11 residues. V shed 6 bases and J shed 5 bases, with 10 bases lying between them. CDR3 amino acids: CSAKQFYGYTF. The CDR3 bases are TGCAGTGCCAAACAATTTTATGGCTACACCTTC.

V and J are TRBV12-5 and TRBJ2-2; 10 bases align to TRBD1. CDR1 and CDR2 from the germline V gene are LGHNT and FRNRAP. After removal of 7 bases from V and 4 bases from J, the junction contained 9 bases not matched to a gene. The CDR3 length is 16 residues. The CDR3 sequence: CASALTGGGGTGELFF. As DNA, the CDR3 is TGTGCTAGTGCCCTGACAGGGGGCGGCGGCACCGGGGAGCTGTTTTTT.

The chain couples TRBV6-6 to TRBJ2-5; D perhaps matches TRBD2 (6 bases). The CDR3 has 13 residues. V was pared by 7 bases and J by 5 bases, with 14 bases between. Germline V gene lookup returns CDR1 MNHNY and CDR2 SVGAGI (reference sequence). The CDR3 is CASNFGGRETQYF. CDR3 DNA sequence: TGTGCCAGCAACTTCGGGGGAAGGGAGACCCAGTACTTC.

The chain couples TRBV7-9 to TRBJ2-5, with D possibly matching TRBD1 (6 bases). Germline CDR1 SEHNR, CDR2 FQNEAQ (reference sequence). Trimming removed 2 bases at V and 5 bases at J, with 12 bases between. CDR3 length equals 14 residues. As DNA, the CDR3 is TGTGCCAGCAGCTTACAGGGGATTTCGGAGACCCAGTACTTC. As protein: CASSLQGISETQYF. The full variable domain, rest sourced from reference TRBV7-9 and TRBJ2-5, is DTGVSQNPRHKITKRGQNVTFRCDPISEHNRLYWYRQTLGQGPEFLTYFQNEAQLEKSRLLSDRFSAERPKGSFSTLEIQRTEQGDSAMYLCASSLQGISETQYFGPGTRLLVL.

The V call is TRBV14, the J call TRBJ2-5; 7 bases are a match to TRBD2. This CDR3 is built from 18 residues. The J segment lost 3 bases and the V segment lost 4 bases, leaving 17 bases of the junction unmatched. Germline assignment: CDR1 SGHDN and CDR2 FVKESK. The DNA for the CDR3 is TGTGCCAGCAGCCTCAACTGGGGAGGGTCAGGGATAGAAGAGACCCAGTACTTC. It encodes CASSLNWGGSGIEETQYF.

This chain connects TRBV29-1 to TRBJ1-2; no clear D gene. Germline lookup yields CDR1 SQVTM and CDR2 ANQGSEA. The CDR3 totals 13 residues. Trimming pared 3 bases from V and 0 bases from J, leaving 8 bases between. CDR3 sequence reads: CSVDPQTNYGYTF. The CDR3 DNA is TGCAGCGTTGATCCCCAGACTAACTATGGCTACACCTTC.

The CDR3 spells CAWSTGDLAYVGELFF. The CDR3 nucleotides read TGTGCCTGGAGTACAGGGGATCTGGCCTACGTCGGGGAGCTGTTTTTT. V gene TRBV30 combines with J gene TRBJ2-2; TRBD1 matches at 7 bases. The V gene end was trimmed by 2 bases and the J gene end by 7 bases; junction bases not matched to a gene: 13. Germline V gives CDR1 GTSNPN, CDR2 SVGIG (reference sequence). The CDR3 loop spans 16 amino acids.

This clone was observed a few times. This chain uses TRBV30 with TRBJ2-1; 12 nucleotides line up with TRBD2. With V trimmed by 4 bases and J by 7 bases, 5 bases remained unmatched. Germline lookup yields CDR1 GTSNPN and CDR2 SVGIG (reference sequence). This CDR3 has 14 residues. The CDR3 reads CAWTRTSGANEQFF. In nucleotides, the CDR3 is TGTGCCTGGACCCGGACTAGCGGGGCTAATGAGCAGTTCTTC.